This is a list of T cell receptor beta chains from one sample in a study of T cells after yellow fever vaccination. A single record per CDR3 protein comes from TCRdb applying MiXCR to the 5' RACE reads. The data hold about 170,000 distinct CDR3 sequences, with approximately 6.2% observed a single time. Sequencing used CD4+ T cells sorted from PBMCs, obtained on the day of the first yellow fever vaccination. The receptor set was obtained from a man in his late teens or twenties who received the YFV17D yellow fever vaccine. Each CDR3 is given with its conserved first and last residue. Each record gives: D gene, CDR3 length, clone size, V gene, J gene, CDR3 protein, CDR3 DNA. D genes are given only for firm matches. Where a row states a size, it is once, few, many or the class of an expanded clone; other rows omit it.

.,14,.,TRBV29-1,TRBJ1-2,CSVGSGAPDYGYTF,TGCAGCGTTGGCTCCGGGGCCCCGGACTATGGCTACACCTTC
.,15,.,TRBV3-1,TRBJ1-2,CASSQDGRAFYGYTF,TGTGCCAGCAGCCAAGACGGCAGGGCTTTCTATGGCTACACCTTC
TRBD1,13,few,TRBV7-3,TRBJ2-7,CASSLSGQGEQYF,TGTGCCAGCAGCTTATCCGGACAGGGCGAGCAGTACTTC
.,13,many,TRBV6-5,TRBJ2-5,CASSPMGLETQYF,TGTGCCAGCAGTCCCATGGGGCTTGAGACCCAGTACTTC
TRBD2,16,many,TRBV12-3/TRBV12-4,TRBJ2-7,CASRDGLAGATYEQYF,TGTGCCAGCAGGGACGGACTAGCGGGGGCAACCTACGAGCAGTACTTC
TRBD2,15,many,TRBV12-3/TRBV12-4,TRBJ2-1,CASSLASGGAYEQFF,TGTGCCAGCAGTTTGGCTAGCGGGGGGGCATATGAGCAGTTCTTC
.,13,many,TRBV20-1,TRBJ2-3,CSARVLGTDTQYF,TGCAGTGCTAGAGTGTTGGGAACAGATACGCAGTATTTT
.,13,few,TRBV2,TRBJ1-1,CASSGTGNWVAFF,TGTGCCAGCAGCGGTACAGGGAATTGGGTAGCTTTCTTT
.,15,.,TRBV7-2,TRBJ2-4,CASSFTLGAGNIQYF,TGTGCCAGCAGCTTCACCCTAGGGGCGGGGAACATTCAGTACTTC
.,15,.,TRBV24-1,TRBJ1-1,CATRGPVGRRTEAFF,TGTGCCACCAGAGGCCCAGTGGGGCGGAGGACTGAAGCTTTCTTT
TRBD1,13,.,TRBV18,TRBJ2-7,CASSPRDRDEQYF,TGTGCCAGCTCACCCCGGGACAGGGACGAGCAGTACTTC
.,16,many,TRBV5-1,TRBJ2-1,CASSFGGGSTYNEQFF,TGCGCCAGCAGCTTCGGAGGGGGGTCAACCTACAATGAGCAGTTCTTC
.,15,.,TRBV5-1,TRBJ1-4,CASSLDTPQGEKLFF,TGCGCCAGCAGCTTGGACACACCCCAAGGGGAAAAACTGTTTTTT
TRBD1,14,few,TRBV6-5,TRBJ2-7,CASRLSGQGYEQYF,TGTGCCAGCAGGCTTTCGGGACAGGGCTACGAGCAGTACTTC
.,11,few,TRBV24-1,TRBJ1-2,CATSAGSGYTF,TGTGCCACCAGCGCAGGGTCTGGCTACACCTTC
TRBD2,16,many,TRBV7-2,TRBJ2-3,CASSLVLAGGADTQYF,TGTGCCAGCAGCTTAGTTCTGGCGGGGGGGGCAGATACGCAGTATTTT
TRBD2,16,.,TRBV12-3/TRBV12-4,TRBJ2-5,CASTERDGRSQETQYF,TGTGCCAGCACCGAGCGGGACGGGAGATCTCAAGAGACCCAGTACTTC
.,13,many,TRBV7-2,TRBJ1-2,CASSPQGNSGYTF,TGTGCCAGCAGCCCTCAGGGGAATTCTGGCTACACCTTC
.,17,.,TRBV4-2,TRBJ1-6,CASSQEQVSSYNSPLHF,TGTGCCAGCAGCCAAGAGCAGGTCAGCTCCTATAATTCACCCCTCCACTTT
TRBD1,11,.,TRBV10-3,TRBJ1-1,CAIGQGTEAFF,TGTGCCATAGGACAGGGAACTGAAGCTTTCTTT
TRBD2,12,few,TRBV29-1,TRBJ2-2,CSASGVTGELFF,TGCAGCGCGAGCGGGGTAACCGGGGAGCTGTTTTTT
.,15,.,TRBV5-1,TRBJ1-5,CASSLAGVPNQPQHF,TGCGCCAGCAGCTTGGCAGGGGTGCCCAATCAGCCCCAGCATTTT
.,13,few,TRBV4-3,TRBJ1-2,CASSQDNGNGYTF,TGCGCCAGCAGCCAAGATAACGGGAATGGCTACACCTTC
.,14,many,TRBV29-1,TRBJ2-1,CSERGRQPYNEQFF,TGCAGTGAACGTGGCAGACAGCCCTACAATGAGCAGTTCTTC